The next 5 T cell receptor beta chains were all read from a single sample in a study of OX40 agonist ivuxolimab in advanced cancers. Profiling relied on immunoSEQ multiplex PCR, and the TCRdb table lists in-frame clones only, not all of them. The sample contains over 50,000 clones, over 80% of which appear only once. The starting material was CD4+ or CD8+ T cells sorted from blood, obtained in a trial of the OX40 agonist ivuxolimab. These receptors came from an adult with an advanced solid tumor such as melanoma, head and neck, liver or kidney cancer.

The chain carries TRBV10-3 and TRBJ1-6, with D perhaps TRBD1 (6 bases). Germline V gives CDR1 ENHRY, CDR2 SYGVKD. Trimming removed 4 bases at V and 9 bases at J, with 10 bases between. The CDR3 runs to 13 residues. The CDR3 spells CAISGEGGSPLHF. In DNA, the CDR3 is TGTGCCATCAGTGGGGAAGGGGGTTCACCCCTCCACTTT.

The chain joins TRBV28 to TRBJ1-5, with D unclear. V lost 2 bases and J 6 bases, leaving 8 bases between the germline ends. The CDR3 has 13 residues. Per germline, CDR1 MDHEN and CDR2 SYDVKM. DNA of the CDR3: TGTGCCAGCAGTTTAGGCTACAGTCAGCCCCAGCATTTT. It translates to CASSLGYSQPQHF.

The chain is built from TRBV6-6 and TRBJ1-1, with D hard to call. Looked up from germline, CDR1 is MNHNY and CDR2 is SVGAGI (reference sequence). This CDR3 has 13 residues. Deletions cut 0 bases from V and 5 bases from J, with 7 bases between. CDR3 sequence reads: CASSYSEATEAFF. The CDR3 nucleotides read TGTGCCAGCAGTTACTCGGAGGCGACTGAAGCTTTCTTT.

The rearrangement joins TRBV5-6 to TRBJ2-1; D call uncertain. The CDR3 is 13 amino acids. CDR1 and CDR2 from the germline V gene are SGHDT and YYEEEE. Between the trimmed V and J ends, which lost 4 bases and 0 bases, there was a span of 5 bases. The chain's CDR3 is CASSPSSYNEQFF. For the CDR3, the DNA is TGTGCCAGCAGCCCAAGCTCCTACAATGAGCAGTTCTTC.

This clone came up once. The gene calls are TRBV4-1 and TRBJ2-7, with 7 positions matching TRBD1. Germline-derived CDR1 and CDR2 are MGHRA and YSYEKL. The CDR3 runs 16 residues. With 0 bases clipped from V and 2 bases from J, the junction kept 7 bases outside the gene matches. CDR3 amino acids: CASSQDSGTAPYEQYF. In DNA, the CDR3 is TGCGCCAGCAGCCAAGATTCCGGGACAGCACCCTACGAGCAGTACTTC.